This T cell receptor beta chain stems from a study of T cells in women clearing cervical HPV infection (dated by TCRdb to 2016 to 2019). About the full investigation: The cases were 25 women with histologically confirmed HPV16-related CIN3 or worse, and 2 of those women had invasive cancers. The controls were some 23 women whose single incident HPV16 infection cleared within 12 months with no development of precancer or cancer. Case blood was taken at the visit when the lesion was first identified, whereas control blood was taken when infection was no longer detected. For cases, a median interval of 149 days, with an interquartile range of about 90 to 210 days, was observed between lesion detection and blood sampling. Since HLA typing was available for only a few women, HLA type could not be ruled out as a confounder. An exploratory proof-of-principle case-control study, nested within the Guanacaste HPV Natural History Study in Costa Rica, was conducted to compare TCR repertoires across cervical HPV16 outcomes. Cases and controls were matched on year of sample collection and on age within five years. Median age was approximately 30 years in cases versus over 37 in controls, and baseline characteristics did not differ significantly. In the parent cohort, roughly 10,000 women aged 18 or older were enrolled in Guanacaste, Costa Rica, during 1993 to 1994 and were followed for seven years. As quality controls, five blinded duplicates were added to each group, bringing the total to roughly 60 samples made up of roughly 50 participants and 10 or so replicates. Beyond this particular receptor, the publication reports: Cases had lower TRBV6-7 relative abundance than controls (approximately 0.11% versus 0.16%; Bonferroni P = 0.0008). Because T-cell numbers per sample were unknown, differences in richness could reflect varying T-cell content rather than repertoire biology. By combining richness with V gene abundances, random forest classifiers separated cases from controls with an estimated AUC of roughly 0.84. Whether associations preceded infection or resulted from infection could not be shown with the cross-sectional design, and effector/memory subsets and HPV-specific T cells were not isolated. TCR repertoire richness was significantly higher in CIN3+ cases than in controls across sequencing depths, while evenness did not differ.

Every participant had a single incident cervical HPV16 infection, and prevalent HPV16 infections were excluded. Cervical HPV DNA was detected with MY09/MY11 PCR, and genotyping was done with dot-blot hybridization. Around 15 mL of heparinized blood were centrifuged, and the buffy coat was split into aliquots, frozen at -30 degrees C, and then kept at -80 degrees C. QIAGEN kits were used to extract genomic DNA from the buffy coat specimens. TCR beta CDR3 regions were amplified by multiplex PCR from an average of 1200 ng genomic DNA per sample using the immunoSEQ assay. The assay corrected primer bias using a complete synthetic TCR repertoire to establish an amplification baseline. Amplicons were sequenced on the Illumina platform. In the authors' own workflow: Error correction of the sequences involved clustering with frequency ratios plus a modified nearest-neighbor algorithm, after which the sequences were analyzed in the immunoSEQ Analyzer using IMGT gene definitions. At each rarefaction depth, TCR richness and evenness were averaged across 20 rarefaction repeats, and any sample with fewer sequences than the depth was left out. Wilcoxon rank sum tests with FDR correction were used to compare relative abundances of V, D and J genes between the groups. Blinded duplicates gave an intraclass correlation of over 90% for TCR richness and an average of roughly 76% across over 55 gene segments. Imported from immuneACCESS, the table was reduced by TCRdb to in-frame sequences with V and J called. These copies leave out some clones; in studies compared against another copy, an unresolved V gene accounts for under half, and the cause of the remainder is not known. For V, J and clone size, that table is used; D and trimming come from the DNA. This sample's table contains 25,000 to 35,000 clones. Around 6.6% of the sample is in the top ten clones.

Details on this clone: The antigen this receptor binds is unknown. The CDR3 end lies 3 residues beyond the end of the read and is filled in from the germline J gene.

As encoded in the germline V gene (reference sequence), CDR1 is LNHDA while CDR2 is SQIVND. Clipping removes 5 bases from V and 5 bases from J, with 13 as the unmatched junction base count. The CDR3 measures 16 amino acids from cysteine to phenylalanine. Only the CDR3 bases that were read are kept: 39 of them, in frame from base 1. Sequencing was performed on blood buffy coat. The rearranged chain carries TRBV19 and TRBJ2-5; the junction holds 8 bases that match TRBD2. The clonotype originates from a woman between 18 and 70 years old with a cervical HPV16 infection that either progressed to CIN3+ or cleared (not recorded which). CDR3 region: CASSASGTRRRETQYF. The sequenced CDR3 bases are TGTGCCAGTAGTGCCTCCGGGACTAGGAGGCGGGAGACC.